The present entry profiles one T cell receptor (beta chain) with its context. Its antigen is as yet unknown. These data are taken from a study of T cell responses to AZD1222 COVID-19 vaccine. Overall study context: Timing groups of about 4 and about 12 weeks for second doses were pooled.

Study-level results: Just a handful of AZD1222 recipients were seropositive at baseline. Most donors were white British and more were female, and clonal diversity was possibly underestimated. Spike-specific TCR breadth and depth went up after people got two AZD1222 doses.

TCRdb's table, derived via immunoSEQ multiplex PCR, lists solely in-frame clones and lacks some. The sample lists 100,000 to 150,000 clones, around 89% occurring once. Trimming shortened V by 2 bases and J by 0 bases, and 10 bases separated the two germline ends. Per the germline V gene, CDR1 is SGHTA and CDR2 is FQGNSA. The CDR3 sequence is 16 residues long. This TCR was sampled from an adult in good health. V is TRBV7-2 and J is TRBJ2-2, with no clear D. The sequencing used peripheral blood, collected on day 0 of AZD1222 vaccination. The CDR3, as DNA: TGTGCCAGCAGCTTAAATAGACCCGCGAACACCGGGGAGCTGTTTTTT. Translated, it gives CASSLNRPANTGELFF.